This T cell receptor (beta chain) was captured in a study of blood T cell repertoires in COVID-19. The wider study: T cells, B-cell-depleted T cells, or PBMCs provided the cDNA or gDNA that served as material.

The method was immunoSEQ multiplex PCR; TCRdb's version includes in-frame clones alone and lacks a portion of them. This repertoire shows 200,000 to 250,000 clones, 80% to 90% found once; its top ten account for over 3%. CDR1 is SGHTA and CDR2 is FQGTGA in the germline V gene. The trim removed 0 bases at V and 6 bases at J, leaving 4 bases unmatched. The CDR3 is 15 amino acids. The receptor was derived from a woman aged 18-29 years in a cohort exposed to, infected with or recovered from COVID-19 (not recorded which). Sample: PBMCs or T cells enriched from blood (not recorded which). V is TRBV7-3 and J is TRBJ2-2; 7 bases line up with TRBD1. CDR3 region: CASSLTHRGSGELFF. DNA of the CDR3: TGTGCCAGCAGCTTAACCCACAGGGGTTCCGGGGAGCTGTTTTTT.